These T cell receptor beta chains were read from a single sample in a study of cytomegalovirus exposure and HLA in healthy donors. Some clones are missing from TCRdb's copy, which holds only in-frame ones; the method was immunoSEQ multiplex PCR. Of 150,000 to 200,000 clones in the sample, about 76% were seen once. Specimen: PBMCs. The receptors were gathered from a woman aged 45-65 years in good health and CMV-seronegative. The CDR3 runs from the conserved cysteine through the conserved F or W. A D gene is named only where the DNA matches it firmly. For some rows the clone size is stated as once, few or many, or as a class when expanded; others skip it.

D,V,J,size,CDR3,DNA
NA,TRBV19,TRBJ1-3,once,CASGETGNTIYF,TGTGCCAGTGGGGAGACTGGAAACACCATATATTTT
TRBD1,TRBV5-1,TRBJ2-7,NA,CASSSQGDRTYEQYF,TGCGCCAGCAGCTCCCAAGGGGACAGAACCTACGAGCAGTACTTC
NA,TRBV6-1,TRBJ2-2,NA,CASSEAALLELFF,TGTGCCAGCAGTGAAGCAGCTCTCCTGGAGCTGTTTTTT
NA,TRBV5-1,TRBJ2-7,NA,CASSLAPVSYEQYF,TGCGCCAGCAGCTTGGCCCCGGTTTCCTACGAGCAGTACTTC
NA,TRBV10-1,TRBJ2-2,NA,CASTGTGELFF,TGCGCCAGCACGGGGACCGGGGAGCTGTTTTTT
NA,TRBV19,TRBJ2-7,NA,CASSLYNRDEQYF,TGTGCCAGTTCTCTATACAACAGGGACGAGCAGTACTTC
NA,TRBV4-1,TRBJ1-1,NA,CASSQETDLNTEAFF,TGCGCCAGCAGCCAAGAGACAGACTTGAACACTGAAGCTTTCTTT
NA,TRBV6-5,TRBJ1-2,NA,CASSYPSGGGNYGYTF,TGTGCCAGCAGTTACCCGTCCGGGGGGGGGAACTATGGCTACACCTTC
NA,TRBV11-2,TRBJ1-1,NA,CASSFVGVNTEAFF,TGTGCCAGCAGCTTCGTCGGGGTGAACACTGAAGCTTTCTTT
NA,TRBV29-1,TRBJ2-5,few,CSALDSTGRETQYF,TGCAGCGCGCTTGATTCCACAGGAAGGGAGACCCAGTACTTC
NA,TRBV28,TRBJ1-3,NA,CAIEGGGNTIYF,TGTGCCATTGAGGGTGGTGGGAACACCATATATTTT
NA,TRBV5-4,TRBJ1-1,NA,CASSLASGNTEAFF,TGTGCCAGCAGCTTGGCCTCGGGGAACACTGAAGCTTTCTTT
TRBD1,TRBV7-2,TRBJ2-5,NA,CASSFGQGSGETQYF,TGTGCCAGCAGCTTCGGACAGGGAAGCGGAGAGACCCAGTACTTC
NA,TRBV6-1,TRBJ2-1,NA,CASRTERPLYNEQFF,TGTGCCAGCAGAACAGAGCGGCCCCTCTACAATGAGCAGTTCTTC
NA,TRBV7-9,TRBJ2-6,once,CASSLAGAGANVLTF,TGTGCCAGCAGCTTAGCAGGGGCTGGGGCCAACGTCCTGACTTTC
NA,TRBV6-1,TRBJ1-2,NA,CASRDTSKGGYGYTF,TGTGCCAGCAGGGATACGAGTAAAGGGGGATATGGCTACACCTTC
NA,TRBV5-6,TRBJ2-5,NA,CASSSRSGRQETQYF,TGTGCCAGCAGCTCTCGTAGTGGGCGCCAAGAGACCCAGTACTTC
TRBD1,TRBV4-1,TRBJ1-2,NA,CASSQEQGGNYGYTF,TGCGCCAGCAGCCAAGAGCAGGGGGGAAACTATGGCTACACCTTC
NA,TRBV5-1,TRBJ2-2,NA,CASSKFQGGFMTTGELFF,TGCGCCAGCAGCAAATTCCAGGGTGGGTTTATGACCACCGGGGAGCTGTTTTTT
TRBD1,TRBV10-2,TRBJ2-7,NA,CASSATGTGAEQYF,TGCGCCAGCAGCGCCACCGGGACAGGGGCCGAGCAGTACTTC
NA,TRBV7-2,TRBJ1-1,NA,CASSGAIMNTEAFF,TGTGCCAGCAGCGGGGCTATCATGAACACTGAAGCTTTCTTT
NA,TRBV5-1,TRBJ2-7,NA,CASSITTAGEQYF,TGCGCCAGCAGCATTACGACCGCGGGCGAGCAGTACTTC
NA,TRBV7-9,TRBJ1-3,NA,CASSPVGGLGNTIYF,TGTGCCAGCAGCCCCGTCGGAGGGTTGGGAAACACCATATATTTT
TRBD2,TRBV4-3,TRBJ2-1,few,CASSLSTSSGSYNEQFF,TGCGCCAGCAGCCTCTCAACGAGTAGCGGGTCTTACAATGAGCAGTTCTTC
NA,TRBV2,TRBJ1-6,NA,CASIGDINSPLHF,TGTGCCAGCATTGGGGACATTAATTCACCCCTCCACTTT
NA,TRBV5-1,TRBJ2-1,NA,CASSLYGRAGSYNEQFF,TGCGCCAGCAGCTTGTATGGTAGAGCAGGTAGCTACAATGAGCAGTTCTTC
NA,TRBV11-3,TRBJ2-1,once,CASSLQGEQFF,TGTGCCAGCAGCCTCCAGGGAGAGCAGTTCTTC
TRBD1,TRBV5-6,TRBJ2-1,NA,CASSGAGTGNLGEQFF,TGTGCCAGCAGCGGCGCCGGGACAGGGAACCTCGGTGAGCAGTTCTTC
TRBD1,TRBV5-1,TRBJ2-5,NA,CASSFGQGAGKTQYF,TGCGCCAGCAGCTTCGGACAGGGGGCTGGGAAGACCCAGTACTTC
NA,TRBV7-2,TRBJ1-6,NA,CASRTAYNSPLHF,TGTGCCAGCCGGACAGCTTATAATTCACCCCTCCACTTT
NA,TRBV6-5,TRBJ1-1,NA,CASKVTGLNTEAFF,TGTGCCAGCAAGGTGACAGGCCTGAACACTGAAGCTTTCTTT
TRBD1,TRBV9,TRBJ1-4,NA,CASSDSTGRHEKLFF,TGTGCCAGCAGCGATTCGACAGGGAGACATGAAAAACTGTTTTTT
TRBD2,TRBV5-1,TRBJ2-2,NA,CASGEGPGELFF,TGCGCCAGCGGGGAGGGGCCCGGGGAGCTGTTTTTT
NA,TRBV6-5,TRBJ1-1,few,CASSRVLNTEAFF,TGTGCCAGCAGCCGAGTCCTGAACACTGAAGCTTTCTTT
NA,TRBV10-3,TRBJ2-7,once,CAISTNTGGGSYEQYF,TGTGCCATCAGTACTAACACAGGGGGGGGCTCCTACGAGCAGTACTTC
NA,TRBV5-8,TRBJ1-1,NA,CASSPPWRSTEAFF,TGTGCCAGCAGCCCCCCCTGGAGGAGCACTGAAGCTTTCTTT
NA,TRBV9,TRBJ2-6,NA,CASSPRHSGANVLTF,TGTGCCAGCAGCCCGCGGCACTCTGGGGCCAACGTCCTGACTTTC